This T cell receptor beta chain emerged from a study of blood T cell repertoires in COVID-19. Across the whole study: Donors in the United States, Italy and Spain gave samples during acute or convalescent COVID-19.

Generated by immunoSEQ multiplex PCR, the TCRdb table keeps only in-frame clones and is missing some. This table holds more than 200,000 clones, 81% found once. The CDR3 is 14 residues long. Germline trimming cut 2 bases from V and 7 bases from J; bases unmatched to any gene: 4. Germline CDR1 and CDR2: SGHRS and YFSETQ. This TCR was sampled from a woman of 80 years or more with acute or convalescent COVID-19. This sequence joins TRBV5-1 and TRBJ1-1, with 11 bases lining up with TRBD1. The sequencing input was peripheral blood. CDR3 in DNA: TGCGCCAGCAGCTTAAAGGACAGGGGGCTTGAAGCTTTCTTT. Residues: CASSLKDRGLEAFF.